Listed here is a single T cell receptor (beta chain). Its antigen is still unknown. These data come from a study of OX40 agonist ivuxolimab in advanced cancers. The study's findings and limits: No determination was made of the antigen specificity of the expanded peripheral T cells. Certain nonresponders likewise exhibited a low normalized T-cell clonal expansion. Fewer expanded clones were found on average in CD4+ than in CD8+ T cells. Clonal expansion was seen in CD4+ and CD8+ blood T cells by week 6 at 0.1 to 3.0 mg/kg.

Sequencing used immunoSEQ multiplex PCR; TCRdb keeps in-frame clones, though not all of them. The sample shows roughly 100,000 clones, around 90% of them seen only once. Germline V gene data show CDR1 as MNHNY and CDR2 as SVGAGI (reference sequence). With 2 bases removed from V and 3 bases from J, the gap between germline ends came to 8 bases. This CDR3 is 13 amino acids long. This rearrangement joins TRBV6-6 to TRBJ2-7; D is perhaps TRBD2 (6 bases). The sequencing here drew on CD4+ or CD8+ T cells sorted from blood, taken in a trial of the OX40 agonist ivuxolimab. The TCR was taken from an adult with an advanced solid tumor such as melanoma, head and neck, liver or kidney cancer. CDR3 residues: CASSYGGNYEQYF. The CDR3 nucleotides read TGTGCCAGCAGTTACGGGGGGAACTACGAGCAGTACTTC.